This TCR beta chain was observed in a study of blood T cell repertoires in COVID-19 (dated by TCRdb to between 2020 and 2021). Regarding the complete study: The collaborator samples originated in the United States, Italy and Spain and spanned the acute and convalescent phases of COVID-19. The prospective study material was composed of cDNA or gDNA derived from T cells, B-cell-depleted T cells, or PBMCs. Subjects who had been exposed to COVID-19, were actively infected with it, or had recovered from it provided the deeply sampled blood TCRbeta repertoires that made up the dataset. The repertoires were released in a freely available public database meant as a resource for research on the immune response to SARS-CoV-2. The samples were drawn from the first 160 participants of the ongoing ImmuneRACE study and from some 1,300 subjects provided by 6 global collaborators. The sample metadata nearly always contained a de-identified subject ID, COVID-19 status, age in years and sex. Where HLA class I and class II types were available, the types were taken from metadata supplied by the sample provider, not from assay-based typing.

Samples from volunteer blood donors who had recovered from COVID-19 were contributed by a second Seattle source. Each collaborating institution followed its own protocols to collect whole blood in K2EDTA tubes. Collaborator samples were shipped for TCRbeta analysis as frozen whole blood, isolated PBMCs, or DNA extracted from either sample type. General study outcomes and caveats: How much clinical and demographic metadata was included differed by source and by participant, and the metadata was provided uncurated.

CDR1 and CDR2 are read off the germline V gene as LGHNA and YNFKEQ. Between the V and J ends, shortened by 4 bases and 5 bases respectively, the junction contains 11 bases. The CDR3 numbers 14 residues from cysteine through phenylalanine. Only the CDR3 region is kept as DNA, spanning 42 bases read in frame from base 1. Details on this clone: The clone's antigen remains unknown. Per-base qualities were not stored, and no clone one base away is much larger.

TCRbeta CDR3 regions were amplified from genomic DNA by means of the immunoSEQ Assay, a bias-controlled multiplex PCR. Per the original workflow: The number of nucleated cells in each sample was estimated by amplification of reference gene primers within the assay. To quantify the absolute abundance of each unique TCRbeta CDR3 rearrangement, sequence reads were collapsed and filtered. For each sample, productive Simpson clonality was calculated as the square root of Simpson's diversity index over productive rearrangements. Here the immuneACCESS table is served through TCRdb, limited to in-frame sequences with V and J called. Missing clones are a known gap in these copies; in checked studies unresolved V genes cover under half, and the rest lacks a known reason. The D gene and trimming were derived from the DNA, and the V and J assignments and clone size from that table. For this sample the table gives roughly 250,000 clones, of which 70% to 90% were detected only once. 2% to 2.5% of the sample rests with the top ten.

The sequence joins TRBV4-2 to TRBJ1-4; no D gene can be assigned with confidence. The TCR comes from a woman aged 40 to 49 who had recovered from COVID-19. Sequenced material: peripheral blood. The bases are TGTGCCAGCAGCCCACAGAACGTCAATGAAAAACTGTTTTTT. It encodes CASSPQNVNEKLFF.